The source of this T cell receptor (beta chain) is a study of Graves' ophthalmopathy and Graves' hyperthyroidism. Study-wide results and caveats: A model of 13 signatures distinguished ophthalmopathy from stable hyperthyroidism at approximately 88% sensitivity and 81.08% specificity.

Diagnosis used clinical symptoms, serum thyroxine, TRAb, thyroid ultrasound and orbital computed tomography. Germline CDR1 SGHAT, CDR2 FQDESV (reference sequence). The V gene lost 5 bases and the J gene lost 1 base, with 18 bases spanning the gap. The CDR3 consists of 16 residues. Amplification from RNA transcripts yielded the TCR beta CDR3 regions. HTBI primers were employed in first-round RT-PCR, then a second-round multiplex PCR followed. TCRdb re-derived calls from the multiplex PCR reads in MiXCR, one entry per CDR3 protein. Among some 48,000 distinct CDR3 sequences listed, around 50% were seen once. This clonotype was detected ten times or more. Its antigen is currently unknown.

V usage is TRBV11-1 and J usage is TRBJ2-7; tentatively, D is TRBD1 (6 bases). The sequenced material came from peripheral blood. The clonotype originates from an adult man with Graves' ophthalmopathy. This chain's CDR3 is CASSLYSGTPSYEQYF. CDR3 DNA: TGTGCCAGCAGCCTCTATTCCGGGACACCTTCCTACGAGCAGTACTTC.